The rows below give T cell receptor beta chains drawn from one sample of a study of T cell changes during pregnancy in multiple sclerosis. Profiled with immunoSEQ multiplex PCR; TCRdb holds only in-frame clones, not every one. The table has about 79,000 clones, around nine tenths seen once; the top ten hold 0.45% to 0.55%. The sequenced sample was CD4+ T cells from peripheral blood mononuclear cells, obtained in the second trimester of pregnancy. These receptors all stem from a female donor with multiple sclerosis, enrolled in a pregnancy study. Both conserved end residues are part of each CDR3. Some rows mark clone size as missing; the rest say once, few, many or name a class of expanded clone.

J gene: TRBJ1-6; V gene: TRBV4-3; clone size: few; CDR3 protein: CASSQELSIAPLHF
J gene: TRBJ1-4; V gene: TRBV6-5; clone size: -; CDR3 protein: CASSYRGGNEKLFF
J gene: TRBJ2-5; V gene: TRBV5-1; clone size: -; CDR3 protein: CASSLGARLGETQYF
J gene: TRBJ2-7; V gene: TRBV5-4; clone size: -; CDR3 protein: CASSPTSSGSYEQYF
J gene: TRBJ1-3; V gene: TRBV11-3; clone size: -; CDR3 protein: CASSHRSSGNTIYF
J gene: TRBJ1-6; V gene: TRBV2; clone size: -; CDR3 protein: CASSEAGGLNSPLHF
J gene: TRBJ2-7; V gene: TRBV27; clone size: -; CDR3 protein: CASSFASGRVLYEQYF
J gene: TRBJ1-2; V gene: TRBV4-1; clone size: -; CDR3 protein: CASSLTTGGYFYGYTF
J gene: TRBJ2-7; V gene: TRBV27; clone size: -; CDR3 protein: CASSLTSGIYEQYF
J gene: TRBJ1-1; V gene: TRBV10-3; clone size: -; CDR3 protein: CAISDPRQGGEAFF
J gene: TRBJ2-2; V gene: TRBV5-1; clone size: -; CDR3 protein: CASSLAGGTGELFF
J gene: TRBJ1-1; V gene: TRBV14; clone size: -; CDR3 protein: CASSQASHRSTEAFF
J gene: TRBJ1-5; V gene: TRBV7-9; clone size: -; CDR3 protein: CASSLGGGRSNQPQHF
J gene: TRBJ1-2; V gene: TRBV13; clone size: -; CDR3 protein: CASSLGWGDPNYGYTF
J gene: TRBJ2-1; V gene: TRBV5-1; clone size: -; CDR3 protein: CASSVGPRDEQFF
J gene: TRBJ2-2; V gene: TRBV9; clone size: -; CDR3 protein: CASSVGADINTGELFF
J gene: TRBJ2-1; V gene: TRBV30; clone size: -; CDR3 protein: CAWSVGGGGAYNEQFF
J gene: TRBJ1-6; V gene: TRBV19; clone size: -; CDR3 protein: CASTRQWGSPLHF
J gene: TRBJ1-5; V gene: TRBV6-5; clone size: few; CDR3 protein: CASSTRGNQPQHF
J gene: TRBJ2-7; V gene: TRBV19; clone size: few; CDR3 protein: CASSMGGTPALGQYF
J gene: TRBJ1-5; V gene: TRBV28; clone size: -; CDR3 protein: CASRPYRGGNQPQHF
J gene: TRBJ2-7; V gene: TRBV5-1; clone size: -; CDR3 protein: CASSLVAGVEEQYF
J gene: TRBJ2-3; V gene: TRBV11-3; clone size: -; CDR3 protein: CASSFGSLGATDTQYF
J gene: TRBJ2-5; V gene: TRBV30; clone size: -; CDR3 protein: CASARDRGETQYF
J gene: TRBJ2-2; V gene: TRBV9; clone size: once; CDR3 protein: CASSVGLAGGNTGELFF
J gene: TRBJ2-7; V gene: TRBV29-1; clone size: -; CDR3 protein: CSVETGSYPSGQYF
J gene: TRBJ2-3; V gene: TRBV15; clone size: -; CDR3 protein: CATSGAYSSGRSDTQYF
J gene: TRBJ1-1; V gene: TRBV7-6; clone size: -; CDR3 protein: CASSLGAGITEAFF
J gene: TRBJ1-1; V gene: TRBV5-1; clone size: -; CDR3 protein: CASSSPSLGLNTEAFF
J gene: TRBJ2-1; V gene: TRBV6-6; clone size: -; CDR3 protein: CATRTSGSDEQFF
J gene: TRBJ2-2; V gene: TRBV25-1; clone size: -; CDR3 protein: CASSPLTGGASAGELFF
J gene: TRBJ2-1; V gene: TRBV7-9; clone size: -; CDR3 protein: CASSLGQGLAYNEQFF
J gene: TRBJ1-4; V gene: TRBV7-9; clone size: -; CDR3 protein: CASSLELGQGFEKLFF
J gene: TRBJ2-1; V gene: TRBV14; clone size: -; CDR3 protein: CASSQKPSGRVWGSYNEQFF
J gene: TRBJ1-2; V gene: TRBV11-1; clone size: -; CDR3 protein: CASSRDRGYGYTF
J gene: TRBJ1-2; V gene: TRBV7-2; clone size: once; CDR3 protein: CASSLAFSGLRESGYTF
J gene: TRBJ1-4; V gene: TRBV9; clone size: -; CDR3 protein: CASSVSGGSNEKLFF
J gene: TRBJ2-5; V gene: TRBV5-1; clone size: -; CDR3 protein: CASSLGSGETQYF
J gene: TRBJ1-5; V gene: TRBV6-1; clone size: few; CDR3 protein: CASSGRLSSNQPQHF
J gene: TRBJ2-7; V gene: TRBV2; clone size: -; CDR3 protein: CASNRDRAVEQYF
J gene: TRBJ2-1; V gene: TRBV11-3; clone size: -; CDR3 protein: CASSLGGVINEQFF
J gene: TRBJ2-5; V gene: TRBV5-4; clone size: -; CDR3 protein: CASSSTGTSRETQYF
J gene: TRBJ1-3; V gene: TRBV10-3; clone size: -; CDR3 protein: CAISESGGSGNTIYF
J gene: TRBJ1-1; V gene: TRBV19; clone size: -; CDR3 protein: CASSMTVMNTEAFF
J gene: TRBJ1-4; V gene: TRBV2; clone size: -; CDR3 protein: CASSPRLSNEKLFF
J gene: TRBJ1-5; V gene: TRBV30; clone size: -; CDR3 protein: CAWKTANQPQHF
J gene: TRBJ1-6; V gene: TRBV2; clone size: -; CDR3 protein: CASRLLGTGNSPLHF
J gene: TRBJ2-1; V gene: TRBV9; clone size: -; CDR3 protein: CASSTSTPSGTSGPRSYNEQFF
J gene: TRBJ2-7; V gene: TRBV25-1; clone size: -; CDR3 protein: CASGLAGVYEQYF
J gene: TRBJ2-4; V gene: TRBV5-1; clone size: -; CDR3 protein: CASSAGTLAKNIQYF
J gene: TRBJ1-1; V gene: TRBV19; clone size: -; CDR3 protein: CASKKSGQGAEAFF
J gene: TRBJ1-5; V gene: TRBV29-1; clone size: -; CDR3 protein: CSVEIQGKQPQHF
J gene: TRBJ2-6; V gene: TRBV28; clone size: -; CDR3 protein: CASSSSTNVLTF
J gene: TRBJ1-2; V gene: TRBV19; clone size: few; CDR3 protein: CASSKGVNVWNGYTF
J gene: TRBJ2-2; V gene: TRBV6-6; clone size: -; CDR3 protein: CASRNDRGRYGELFF
J gene: TRBJ1-5; V gene: TRBV28; clone size: few; CDR3 protein: CASRTGGLSNQPQHF
J gene: TRBJ2-1; V gene: TRBV19; clone size: -; CDR3 protein: CASSTEDGVALFF
J gene: TRBJ1-3; V gene: TRBV19; clone size: -; CDR3 protein: CASSIGGSGNTIYF
J gene: TRBJ1-5; V gene: TRBV19; clone size: once; CDR3 protein: CASSYRVSQPQHF